These 12 T cell receptor beta chains were all obtained from the same sample, sequenced in a study of CD8 T cells in ankylosing spondylitis. TCRdb re-called the 5' RACE reads with MiXCR, one entry per CDR3 protein. The profile shows approximately 300,000 distinct CDR3 sequences, under 8.5% of them singletons. Findings of the study overall: Within ankylosing spondylitis blood, a TCR beta motif made up of seven to nine highly homologous variants appeared to be characteristic.

No cognate antigen is known for these TCRs. Sequenced material: blood, either unsorted or a sorted T cell fraction (not recorded which). Receptors originate from a male donor with ankylosing spondylitis.

This clonotype was seen repeatedly, ten times or more. The V call is TRBV20-1, the J call TRBJ1-5; no reliable D call. CDR3 size: 14 residues. CDR1 is DFQATT, CDR2 SNEGSKA, per germline (reference sequence). V lost 6 bases to trimming and J lost 1 base, with 13 bases between them. The CDR3 DNA reads as TGCAGTGCCTGGGCAGCCGGGAGCAATCAGCCCCAGCATTTT. Amino acid sequence: CSAWAAGSNQPQHF.

This clonotype appeared a few times. The genes are TRBV7-8 and TRBJ1-2, with D uncertain. Germline V lookup: CDR1 SGHVS, CDR2 FQNEAQ. Trimming took 1 base from V and 5 from J, leaving 20 bases between them. This CDR3 is built from 17 residues. This chain's CDR3 is CASSLGATIIHTYGYTF. CDR3 nucleotide sequence: TGTGCCAGCAGCTTAGGGGCAACTATAATCCATACTTATGGCTACACCTTC. Filled out from reference TRBV7-8 and TRBJ1-2, the complete variable domain reads GAGVSQSPRYKVAKRGQDVALRCDPISGHVSLFWYQQALGQGPEFLTYFQNEAQLDKSGLPSDRFFAERPEGSVSTLKIQRTQQEDSAVYLCASSLGATIIHTYGYTFGSGTRLTVV.

This clonotype has at least ten counts. This chain links TRBV18 with TRBJ2-6; unclear D gene. The length of the CDR3 is 15 residues. Trimming took off 1 base at V and 13 bases at J, with 17 bases between the two ends. Looked up from germline, CDR1 is KGHSH and CDR2 is LQKENI. The CDR3 protein is CASSPQADPRVVLTF. Here the CDR3 DNA reads TGTGCCAGCTCACCACAGGCAGACCCTCGAGTGGTCCTGACTTTC. Variable domain in full (rest from reference TRBV18 and TRBJ2-6): NAGVMQNPRHLVRRRGQEARLRCSPMKGHSHVYWYRQLPEEGLKFMVYLQKENIIDESGMPKERFSAEFPKEGPSILRIQQVVRGDSAAYFCASSPQADPRVVLTFGAGSRLTVL.

This clonotype was observed a handful of times. This chain links TRBV12-3 or TRBV12-4 with TRBJ2-1, with TRBD2 matching 10 bases. The CDR3 extends over 17 amino acids. The trim removed 6 bases at V and 5 bases at J, leaving 13 bases unmatched. The CDR3 nucleotides read TGTGCCAGCAGCCCGACCCATCTCAGCGGGAGGGACAATGAGCAGTTCTTC. Protein product: CASSPTHLSGRDNEQFF.

The sample holds a few counts of this clonotype. The chain has TRBV28 and TRBJ1-2; 12 positions match TRBD1. The germline V gene encodes CDR1 MDHEN and CDR2 SYDVKM. With V trimmed by 6 bases and J by 2 bases, 10 bases remained unmatched. The CDR3 has 17 residues. The CDR3 DNA sequence: TGTGCCAGCAGACGCCCCGGGACAGGGGGCCACAACTATGGCTACACCTTC. This translates into CASRRPGTGGHNYGYTF.

This rearrangement joins TRBV28 to TRBJ1-4, with TRBD1 as a possible D gene (6 bases). CDR1 MDHEN and CDR2 SYDVKM come from the germline V gene. V lost 5 bases to trimming and J lost 3 bases, with 10 bases between them. The CDR3 is 14 amino acids. The DNA for the CDR3 is TGTGCCAGCAGTCAGGGGCAGCCTAATGAAAAACTGTTTTTT. Its protein is CASSQGQPNEKLFF.

The rearrangement joins TRBV5-1 to TRBJ2-7, with 8 bases lining up with TRBD2. J was trimmed by 4 bases and V by 4 bases; bases with no gene match: 16. The CDR3 sequence is 17 residues long. CDR1 is SGHRS, CDR2 YFSETQ, per germline. The CDR3, as DNA: TGCGCCAGCAGCGGTGCCCTGGGGCGGGAGGACTCGTACGAGCAGTACTTC. The encoded protein is CASSGALGREDSYEQYF. Full variable domain (outside the CDR3, taken from reference TRBV5-1 and TRBJ2-7): KAGVTQTPRYLIKTRGQQVTLSCSPISGHRSVSWYQQTPGQGLQFLFEYFSETQRNKGNFPGRFSGRQFSNSRSEMNVSTLELGDSALYLCASSGALGREDSYEQYFGPGTRLTVT.

The V call is TRBV20-1, the J call TRBJ2-5, with a possible D match to TRBD2 (7 bases). The germline CDR1 and CDR2 sequences are DFQATT and SNEGSKA (reference sequence). This CDR3 region has 14 residues. V was pared by 1 base and J by 9 bases, with 18 bases between. CDR3 sequence: CSARVLDRRGAQYF. The CDR3 bases are TGCAGTGCTAGAGTTTTGGACAGACGGGGGGCCCAGTACTTC.

This clonotype was detected a few times. The V call is TRBV30, the J call TRBJ1-2; tentatively, D is TRBD1 (6 bases). With 3 bases removed from V and 4 bases from J, the gap between germline ends came to 15 bases. Germline assignment: CDR1 GTSNPN and CDR2 SVGIG (reference sequence). The CDR3 contains 14 residues. The CDR3 loop is CAWSLDRVPYGYTF. In nucleotides, the CDR3 is TGTGCCTGGAGCTTGGACAGAGTGCCCTATGGCTACACCTTC.

This clonotype came up a few times. CDR3 nucleotides: TGTGCCAGCAGTTCGGGACTAGCGGACCTTGGGACCTACTACAATGAGCAGTTCTTC. Protein sequence: CASSSGLADLGTYYNEQFF. The genes are TRBV27 and TRBJ2-1, with 11 positions matching TRBD2. This CDR3 region has 19 residues. With 4 bases clipped from V and 3 bases from J, the junction kept 14 bases outside the gene matches. Germline V gene lookup returns CDR1 MNHEY and CDR2 SMNVEV (reference sequence).

This clonotype was recorded at least ten times. This chain links TRBV15 with TRBJ1-4; unclear D gene. V gave up 2 bases and J gave up 3 bases, with 10 bases separating them. Germline V gene lookup returns CDR1 LNHNV and CDR2 YYDKDF (reference sequence). The CDR3 length is 15 residues. The CDR3 sequence: CATSRRRTSNEKLFF. DNA for the CDR3: TGTGCCACCAGCAGAAGACGGACTTCTAATGAAAAACTGTTTTTT.

This clonotype appeared many times. The chain carries TRBV29-1 and TRBJ2-1, with 9 bases matching TRBD2. Trimming at V came to 8 bases and at J to 9 bases, leaving 17 bases not matched to a gene. Germline V lookup: CDR1 SQVTM, CDR2 ANQGSEA. CDR3 length: 15 residues. The CDR3, as DNA: TGCAGCACCCCTACGACTAGCGGAGTCGCAAGTGAGCAGTTCTTC. Encoded protein: CSTPTTSGVASEQFF.